The next 12 T cell receptor beta chains were all read from a single sample in a study of shared clonotypes between healthy human individuals (dated by TCRdb to between 2020 and 2021). For the CD8 naive samples, CD45RO-negative cells were positively selected for CCR7, yielding a CD45RA+CCR7+ population from which TemRA cells were excluded. Libraries were prepared through the immunoSEQ multiplex PCR assay. Imported from immuneACCESS, the table was reduced by TCRdb to in-frame sequences with V and J called. These copies leave out some clones; in studies compared against another copy, an unresolved V gene accounts for under half, and the cause of the remainder is not known. In this sample the table shows 560,000 or so clones, 95% to 96% of which occur a single time. The ten largest clones capture less than 0.13% of the sample. What was sequenced was naive CD8+ T cells sorted from blood. In the paper's terms, the cell subset or site label means: CD45RA+CCR7+. These receptors all stem from a woman in her thirties in good health.

The chain uses TRBV4-1 and TRBJ1-3, with TRBD1 matching 7 bases. After removal of 5 bases from V and 2 bases from J, the junction contained 3 bases not matched to a gene. Per the germline V gene, CDR1 is MGHRA and CDR2 is YSYEKL. This CDR3 spans 14 amino acids. Here the CDR3 DNA reads TGCGCCAGCAGCGACAGGGACCCTGGAAACACCATATATTTT. This codes for CASSDRDPGNTIYF.

The chain recombines TRBV15 with TRBJ2-1; no firm D call. The germline V gene has CDR1 LNHNV and CDR2 YYDKDF (reference sequence). With 8 bases removed from V and 0 bases from J, the gap between germline ends came to 8 bases. CDR3 length: 13 residues. DNA for the CDR3: TGTGCCACCGGACCGGGCTCCTACAATGAGCAGTTCTTC. It codes for CATGPGSYNEQFF.

The rearrangement joins TRBV4-1 to TRBJ2-7, with D unclear. V was clipped by 4 bases and J by 5 bases, with 12 bases between them. This CDR3 spans 13 amino acids. Germline V CDR1 and CDR2: MGHRA, YSYEKL. The CDR3 here is CASSPLGSNEQYF. The CDR3 DNA is TGCGCCAGCAGCCCCCTAGGCAGCAACGAGCAGTACTTC.

This chain connects TRBV2 to TRBJ1-5; TRBD1 matches at 9 bases. The V and J ends lost 7 bases and 3 bases, in that order; junction bases with no gene match: 4. This CDR3 has 14 amino acids. The V gene's germline CDR1 is SNHLY and CDR2 FYNNEI. CDR3 residues: CASMDRGFNQPQHF. CDR3 DNA: TGTGCCAGCATGGACAGGGGATTCAATCAGCCCCAGCATTTT.

The V and J genes are TRBV28 and TRBJ1-5; no definite D call. The ends were cut back, 6 bases at V and 3 bases at J, with 12 bases in the middle. This CDR3 region has 14 residues. The germline V gene encodes CDR1 MDHEN and CDR2 SYDVKM. CDR3 protein: CASRSGRFNQPQHF. The CDR3 nucleotides are TGTGCCAGCAGGTCCGGACGGTTCAATCAGCCCCAGCATTTT. The whole variable domain, remainder taken from reference TRBV28 and TRBJ1-5, is DVKVTQSSRYLVKRTGEKVFLECVQDMDHENMFWYRQDPGLGLRLIYFSYDVKMKEKGDIPEGYSVSREKKERFSLILESASTNQTSMYLCASRSGRFNQPQHFGDGTRLSIL.

This clone was observed a handful of times. V gene TRBV7-7 combines with J gene TRBJ1-1; D ambiguous. With 2 bases removed from V and 4 bases from J, the gap between germline ends came to 20 bases. Germline V gene sequence: CDR1 SSHAT, CDR2 FNYEAQ (reference sequence). The CDR3 loop spans 17 amino acids. This chain's CDR3 is CASSLLAASFLPTEAFF. In DNA form, the CDR3 reads TGTGCCAGCAGCTTATTGGCGGCGTCTTTCCTTCCCACTGAAGCTTTCTTT.

The gene calls are TRBV27 and TRBJ2-1; D remains unclear. V shed 3 bases and J shed 8 bases, with 14 bases lying between them. The germline gives CDR1 MNHEY, CDR2 SMNVEV (reference sequence). The CDR3 is made up of 14 amino acids. Written as DNA, the CDR3 is TGTGCCAGCAGTTTCTGGTCAAACGGCGATGAGCAGTTCTTC. Amino acids: CASSFWSNGDEQFF.

The rearrangement joins TRBV5-6 to TRBJ1-4; D gene unclear. The CDR3 covers 15 residues. Between the trimmed V and J ends, which lost 3 bases and 0 bases, there was a span of 9 bases. Germline values: CDR1 SGHDT, CDR2 YYEEEE. The CDR3 loop is CASSSLTATNEKLFF. The CDR3 DNA reads TGTGCCAGCAGCTCACTAACGGCAACTAATGAAAAACTGTTTTTT.

The V and J genes are TRBV6-5 and TRBJ2-1; D gene uncertain. The CDR3 sequence is 15 residues long. V was trimmed by 0 bases and J by 7 bases, leaving 13 bases between them. CDR1 is MNHEY, CDR2 SVGAGI, per germline. CDR3 protein: CASSYSWTPSNEQFF. The CDR3 bases are TGTGCCAGCAGTTACTCGTGGACCCCGTCGAATGAGCAGTTCTTC.

This clone has a single count. The rearrangement uses TRBV7-9 and TRBJ2-3; 10 nucleotides match TRBD2. Germline V gene lookup returns CDR1 SEHNR and CDR2 FQNEAQ (reference sequence). V gave up 3 bases and J gave up 2 bases; unmatched junction bases: 5. This CDR3 is built from 16 residues. The CDR3 DNA reads as TGTGCCAGCAGCTTGTGGACTAGCGGAATCACAGATACGCAGTATTTT. It is translated as CASSLWTSGITDTQYF.

This clone occurred once. V is TRBV6-6 and J is TRBJ2-2; D is possibly TRBD1 (6 bases). The CDR3 is 15 residues long. In germline, CDR1 is MNHNY, CDR2 SVGAGI (reference sequence). V dropped 5 bases and J dropped 6 bases, with 16 bases sitting between them. The CDR3 is CASSLFQGTSGELFF. The CDR3 nucleotides read TGTGCCAGCAGTCTATTTCAGGGGACCTCCGGGGAGCTGTTTTTT.

V usage is TRBV11-2 and J usage is TRBJ2-7; D gene uncertain. The CDR3 covers 15 residues. Germline CDR1 is SGHAT and CDR2 is FQNNGV. The V gene lost 0 bases and the J gene lost 6 bases, with 15 bases spanning the gap. This chain's CDR3 is CASSLDPGTASEQYF. The CDR3 DNA reads as TGTGCCAGCAGCTTAGATCCCGGAACAGCGTCCGAGCAGTACTTC. Variable domain in full (rest from reference TRBV11-2 and TRBJ2-7): EAGVAQSPRYKIIEKRQSVAFWCNPISGHATLYWYQQILGQGPKLLIQFQNNGVVDDSQLPKDRFSAERLKGVDSTLKIQPAKLEDSAVYLCASSLDPGTASEQYFGPGTRLTVT.